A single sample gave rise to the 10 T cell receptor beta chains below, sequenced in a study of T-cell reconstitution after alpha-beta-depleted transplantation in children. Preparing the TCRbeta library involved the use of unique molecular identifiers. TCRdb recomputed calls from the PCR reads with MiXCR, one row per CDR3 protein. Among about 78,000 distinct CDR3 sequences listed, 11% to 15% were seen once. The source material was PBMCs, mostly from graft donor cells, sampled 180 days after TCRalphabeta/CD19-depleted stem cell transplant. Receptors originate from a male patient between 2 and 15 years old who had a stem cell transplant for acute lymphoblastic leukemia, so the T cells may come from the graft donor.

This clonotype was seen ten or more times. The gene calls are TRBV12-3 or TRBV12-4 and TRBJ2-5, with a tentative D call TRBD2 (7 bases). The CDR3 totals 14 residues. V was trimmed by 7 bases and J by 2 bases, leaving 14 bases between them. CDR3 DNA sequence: TGTGCCAGCAAGGGCGGGGGCCCTCAAGAGACCCAGTACTTC. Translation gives CASKGGGPQETQYF.

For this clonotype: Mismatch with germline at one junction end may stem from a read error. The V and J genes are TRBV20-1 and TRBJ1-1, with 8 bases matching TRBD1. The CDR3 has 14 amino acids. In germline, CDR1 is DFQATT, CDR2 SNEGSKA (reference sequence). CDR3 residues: CSARWTGRNTVAFF. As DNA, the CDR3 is TGCAGTGCTAGATGGACAGGGCGCAACACTGTAGCTTTCTTT.

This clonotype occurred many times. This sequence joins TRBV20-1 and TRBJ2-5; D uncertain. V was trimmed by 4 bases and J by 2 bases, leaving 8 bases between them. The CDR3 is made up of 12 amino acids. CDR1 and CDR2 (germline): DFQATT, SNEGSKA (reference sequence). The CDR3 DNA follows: TGCAGTGCTAACCGGCAACAAGAGACCCAGTACTTC. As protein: CSANRQQETQYF.

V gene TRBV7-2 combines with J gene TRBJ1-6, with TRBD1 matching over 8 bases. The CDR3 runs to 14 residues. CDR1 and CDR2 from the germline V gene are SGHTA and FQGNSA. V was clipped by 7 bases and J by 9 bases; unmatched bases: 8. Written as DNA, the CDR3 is TGTGCCAGCAAAGACCCAGGGGGCATTTCACCCCTCCACTTT. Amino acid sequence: CASKDPGGISPLHF.

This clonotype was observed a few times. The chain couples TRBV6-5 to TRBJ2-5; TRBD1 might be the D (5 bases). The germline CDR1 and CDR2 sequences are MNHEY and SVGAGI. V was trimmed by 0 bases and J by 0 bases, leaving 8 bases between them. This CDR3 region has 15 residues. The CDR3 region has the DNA TGTGCCAGCAGTTACTCCCCAGGGTACCAAGAGACCCAGTACTTC. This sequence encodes CASSYSPGYQETQYF.

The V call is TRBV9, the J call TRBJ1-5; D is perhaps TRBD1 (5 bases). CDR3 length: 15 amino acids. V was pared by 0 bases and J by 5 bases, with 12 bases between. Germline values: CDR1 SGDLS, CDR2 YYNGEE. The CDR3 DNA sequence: TGTGCCAGCAGCGTAGGTGGCAGGGTCCATCAGCCCCAGCATTTT. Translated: CASSVGGRVHQPQHF.

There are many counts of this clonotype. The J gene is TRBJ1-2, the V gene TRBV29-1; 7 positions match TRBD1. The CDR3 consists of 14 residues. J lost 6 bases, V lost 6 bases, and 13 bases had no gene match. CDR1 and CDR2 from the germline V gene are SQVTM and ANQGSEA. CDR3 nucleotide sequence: TGCAGCGTGGAGACAGGGAAGGTAGTCAATGGCTACACCTTC. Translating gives CSVETGKVVNGYTF.

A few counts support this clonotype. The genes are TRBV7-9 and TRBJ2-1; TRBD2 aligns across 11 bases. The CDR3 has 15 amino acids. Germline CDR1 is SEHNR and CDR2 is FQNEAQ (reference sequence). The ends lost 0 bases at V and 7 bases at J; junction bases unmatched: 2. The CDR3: CASSLATSGKNEQFF. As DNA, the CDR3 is TGTGCCAGCAGCTTAGCGACTAGCGGGAAGAATGAGCAGTTCTTC.

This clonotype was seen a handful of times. CDR3 protein: CASRQGGHEQYF. The CDR3 DNA reads TGCGCCAGCAGGCAGGGAGGCCACGAGCAGTACTTC. This sequence joins TRBV5-1 and TRBJ2-7; D may be TRBD2 (6 bases). There are 12 residues in the CDR3. The germline CDR1 and CDR2 sequences are SGHRS and YFSETQ. V lost 5 bases and J lost 5, with 11 bases in between.

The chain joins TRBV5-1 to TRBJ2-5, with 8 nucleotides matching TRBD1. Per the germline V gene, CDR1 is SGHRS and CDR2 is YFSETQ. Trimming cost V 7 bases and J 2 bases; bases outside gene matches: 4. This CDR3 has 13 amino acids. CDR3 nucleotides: TGCGCCAGCGGGCAGGGGGCTCAAGAGACCCAGTACTTC. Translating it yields CASGQGAQETQYF.